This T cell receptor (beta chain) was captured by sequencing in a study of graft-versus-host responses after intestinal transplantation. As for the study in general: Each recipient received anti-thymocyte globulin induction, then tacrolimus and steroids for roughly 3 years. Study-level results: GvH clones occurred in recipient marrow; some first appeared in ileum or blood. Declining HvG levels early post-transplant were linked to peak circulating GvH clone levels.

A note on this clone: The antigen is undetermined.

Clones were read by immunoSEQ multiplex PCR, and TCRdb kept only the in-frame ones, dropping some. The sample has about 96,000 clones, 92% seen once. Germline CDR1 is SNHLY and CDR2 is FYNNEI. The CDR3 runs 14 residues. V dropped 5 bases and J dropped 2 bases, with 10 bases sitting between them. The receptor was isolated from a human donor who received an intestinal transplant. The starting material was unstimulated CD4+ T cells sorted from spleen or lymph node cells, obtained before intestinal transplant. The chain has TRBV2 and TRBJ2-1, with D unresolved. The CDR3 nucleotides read TGTGCCAGCAGTCTAGTAGGAACCTACAATGAGCAGTTCTTC. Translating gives CASSLVGTYNEQFF.